This passage covers 8 T cell receptor beta chains from one sample sequenced in a study of PD-1 blockade in classical Hodgkin lymphoma. Libraries were prepared by immunoSEQ multiplex PCR; TCRdb keeps only in-frame clonotypes and omits some of them. This table holds about 32,000 clones, 81% found once. This sample's time point: cycle 4 day 1 (C4D1), after about 6 weeks of nivolumab. Each patient relapsed following autologous stem cell transplantation, and prior brentuximab vedotin exposure differed. Sequencing was performed on peripheral blood mononuclear cells (PBMCs), taken before the fourth cycle of nivolumab. Receptors originate from a human donor with classical Hodgkin lymphoma.

This clone was detected only a few times. This rearrangement joins TRBV28 to TRBJ1-1; unclear D gene. The V gene lost 4 bases and the J gene lost 5 bases, with 8 bases spanning the gap. Germline lookup yields CDR1 MDHEN and CDR2 SYDVKM. The CDR3 runs to 12 residues. The CDR3, as DNA: TGTGCCAGCAGTTACAGAGAAACTGAAGCTTTCTTT. Protein sequence: CASSYRETEAFF. The full variable domain, its missing parts supplied by reference TRBV28 and TRBJ1-1, is DVKVTQSSRYLVKRTGEKVFLECVQDMDHENMFWYRQDPGLGLRLIYFSYDVKMKEKGDIPEGYSVSREKKERFSLILESASTNQTSMYLCASSYRETEAFFGQGTRLTVV.

The chain employs TRBV5-1 and TRBJ1-3; TRBD1 aligns across 8 bases. Germline CDR1 reads SGHRS; CDR2 reads YFSETQ. J was trimmed by 0 bases and V by 4 bases; bases with no gene match: 0. The length of the CDR3 is 14 residues. The CDR3 here is CASSTGGSGNTIYF. The CDR3 DNA follows: TGCGCCAGCAGCACAGGGGGCTCTGGAAACACCATATATTTT.

The chain employs TRBV6-5 and TRBJ1-3, with a tentative D call TRBD1 (6 bases). This CDR3 region has 16 residues. Germline V gene lookup returns CDR1 MNHEY and CDR2 SVGAGI. V gave up 4 bases and J gave up 0 bases, with 13 bases separating them. CDR3 bases: TGTGCCAGCAGTTCCGGACAGTCTACCTCTGGAAACACCATATATTTT. It encodes CASSSGQSTSGNTIYF.

Only one count was recorded for this clone. The sample holds other DNA sequences that translate to the same CDR3. The genes are TRBV7-2 and TRBJ2-7; D unclear. The CDR3 covers 12 residues. The V gene's germline CDR1 is SGHTA and CDR2 FQGNSA. Trimming took off 2 bases at V and 4 bases at J, with 6 bases between the two ends. In nucleotides, the CDR3 is TGTGCCAGCAGCTTATCTTTATACGAGCAGTACTTC. Translating gives CASSLSLYEQYF.

This clone was found a few times. This rearrangement joins TRBV7-9 to TRBJ1-2; possibly TRBD1 for D (6 bases). The length of the CDR3 is 15 residues. The V and J ends lost 5 bases and 4 bases respectively, with 17 bases between them. CDR1 is SEHNR, CDR2 FQNEAQ, per germline (reference sequence). The CDR3, as DNA: TGTGCCAGCAGCCCCGCGACTACAGGGAGCTATGGCTACACCTTC. It is translated as CASSPATTGSYGYTF.

V and J are TRBV9 and TRBJ1-1, with TRBD1 matching 7 bases. The CDR3 is 16 amino acids. V lost 4 bases to trimming and J lost 0 bases; unmatched junction nucleotides: 9. CDR1 and CDR2 (germline): SGDLS, YYNGEE. CDR3 residues: CASSPGTVYMNTEAFF. CDR3 in DNA: TGTGCCAGCAGCCCAGGGACAGTATACATGAACACTGAAGCTTTCTTT.

V is TRBV11-2 and J is TRBJ2-1; 8 nucleotides align to TRBD2. The CDR3 consists of 15 residues. The germline V gene encodes CDR1 SGHAT and CDR2 FQNNGV. V shed 2 bases and J 5 bases; nucleotides not matched to a gene: 5. CDR3 loop: CASSLSSSGHNEQFF. CDR3 coding DNA: TGTGCCAGCAGCTTATCGTCTAGCGGGCACAATGAGCAGTTCTTC.

This rearrangement joins TRBV7-9 to TRBJ1-2; D unclear. The CDR3 length is 15 residues. The germline V gene encodes CDR1 SEHNR and CDR2 FQNEAQ (reference sequence). Trimming removed 5 bases from V and 0 bases from J, with 13 bases in between. CDR3 DNA sequence: TGTGCCAGCAGCCCCGCCGGCCCGACTAACTATGGCTACACCTTC. This codes for CASSPAGPTNYGYTF.